This entry features one T cell receptor beta chain sequence. The specificity of this receptor is unknown. It has no much larger one-base neighbor in the sample; base qualities were not kept. Deletion took 4 bases off V and 7 bases off J, with a span of 13 bases between the germline ends. The CDR3 starts with the cysteine, ends with the phenylalanine, and has 13 residues. Here the CDR3 DNA is all that survives: 39 bases in frame from base 1. According to the germline V gene, CDR1 reads KGHSH and CDR2 reads LQKENI. These data are taken from a study of blood T cell repertoires in COVID-19 (dated by TCRdb to 2018 to 2020). Context from the whole study: Samples covering the acute and convalescent phases of COVID-19 were provided by collaborators in the United States, Italy and Spain. The material from the prospective study consisted of cDNA or gDNA derived from T cells, B-cell-depleted T cells, or PBMCs. The dataset comprised deeply sampled blood TCRbeta repertoires from subjects exposed to, actively infected with, or recovered from COVID-19. The repertoires were released in a freely available public database meant as a resource for research on the immune response to SARS-CoV-2. The samples were drawn from the first 160 participants of the ongoing ImmuneRACE study and from 950 to 1,500 subjects provided by 6 global collaborators. A de-identified subject ID, COVID-19 status, age in years and sex were almost always included in the sample metadata. Where available, HLA class I and class II types were obtained from metadata supplied by the sample provider rather than from assay-based typing. The full study reports these points: The quantity of clinical and demographic metadata differed by source and by participant and was supplied without curation.

TCRbeta CDR3 regions were amplified from genomic DNA by means of the immunoSEQ Assay, a bias-controlled multiplex PCR. Processing in the source paper ran as follows. Nucleated cell counts per sample were estimated from amplification of reference gene primers within the assay. Sequence reads were collapsed and filtered to measure the absolute abundance of every unique TCRbeta CDR3 rearrangement. For each sample, productive Simpson clonality was calculated as the square root of Simpson's diversity index over productive rearrangements. TCRdb carries this immuneACCESS record with in-frame sequences only. Its versions omit some clonotypes, under half of them owing to an unresolved V gene in the studies checked, with the rest unexplained. The V and J calls and clone size were taken over from that table, and D and trimming were inferred from the DNA. The sample profile shows around 260,000 clones; roughly 89% of them were found once. 3% of the sample is taken by the ten largest.

The collaborating institutions used their own protocols to collect whole blood in K2EDTA tubes. Collaborator samples were shipped for TCRbeta analysis as frozen whole blood, isolated PBMCs, or DNA extracted from either sample type. This clonotype originated in a woman in her thirties with active or convalescent COVID-19. The specimen was peripheral blood. This chain joins TRBV18 to TRBJ1-2; no D segment can be confidently identified. The nucleotide sequence is TGTGCCAGCTCACTTCAGGCGGGGTCTGGCTACACCTTC. It encodes CASSLQAGSGYTF.